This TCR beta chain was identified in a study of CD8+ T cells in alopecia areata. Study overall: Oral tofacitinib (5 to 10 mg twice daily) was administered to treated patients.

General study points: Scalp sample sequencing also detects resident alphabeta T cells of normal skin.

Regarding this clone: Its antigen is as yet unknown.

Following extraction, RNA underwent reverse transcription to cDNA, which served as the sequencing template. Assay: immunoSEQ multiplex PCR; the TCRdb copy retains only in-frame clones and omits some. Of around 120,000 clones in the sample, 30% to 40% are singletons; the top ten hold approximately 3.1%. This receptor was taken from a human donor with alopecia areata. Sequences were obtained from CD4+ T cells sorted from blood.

The chain's CDR3 is CASSPIQGGYTF. CDR3 nucleotides: TGTGCCAGCTCACCAATACAGGGAGGCTACACCTTC. The J gene is TRBJ1-2, the V gene TRBV18; a weak D match, TRBD1 (6 bases). CDR3 size: 12 residues. Germline values: CDR1 KGHSH, CDR2 LQKENI. V dropped 2 bases and J dropped 8 bases, with 9 bases sitting between them.